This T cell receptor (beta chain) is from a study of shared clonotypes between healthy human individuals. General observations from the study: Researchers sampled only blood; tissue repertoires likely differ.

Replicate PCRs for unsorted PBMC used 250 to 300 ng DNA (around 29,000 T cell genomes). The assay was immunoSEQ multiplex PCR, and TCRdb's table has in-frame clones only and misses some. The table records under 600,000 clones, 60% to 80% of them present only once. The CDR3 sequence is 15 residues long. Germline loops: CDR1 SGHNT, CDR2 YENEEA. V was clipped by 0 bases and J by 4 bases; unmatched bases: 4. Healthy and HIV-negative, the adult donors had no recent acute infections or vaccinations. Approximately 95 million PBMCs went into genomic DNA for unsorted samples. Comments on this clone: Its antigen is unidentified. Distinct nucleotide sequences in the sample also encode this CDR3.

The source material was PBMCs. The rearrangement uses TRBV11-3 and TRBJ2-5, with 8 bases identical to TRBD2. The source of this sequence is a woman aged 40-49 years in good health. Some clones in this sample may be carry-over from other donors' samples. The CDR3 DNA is TGTGCCAGCAGCTTAGAAGGGCTAGCGGGAGAGACCCAGTACTTC. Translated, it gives CASSLEGLAGETQYF.